This TCR beta chain was recovered during a study of shared clonotypes between healthy human individuals (dated by TCRdb to 2020 to 2021). Regarding the complete study: Two women and a few men aged 18 to 49 years were included in the cohort. Between about 0.9 and 10 billion PBMCs per donor were obtained by leukapheresis. Blood TCR repertoires of about 5 healthy adults were deeply sequenced to estimate repertoire size and the extent of clonotype sharing between individuals. Libraries were prepared and TCR repertoires were sequenced by different laboratories using diverse techniques, in order to increase sequencing depth and limit assay-specific biases. Per donor, three plates each were used for CD4 naive and CD4 memory, two for CD8 naive, and one for CD8 memory.

The donors were healthy, HIV-negative adults who had no recently reported acute infections or vaccinations. Every donor was a Caucasian adult living in Nashville, Tennessee, USA. CD4+ T cells were enriched by magnetic negative selection, after which naive cells were positively selected on CD45RA and the negative fraction was taken as the memory subset. After blood collection by leukapheresis, PBMCs were isolated using Ficoll-Histopaque density gradient centrifugation and then cryopreserved in the vapor phase of liquid nitrogen. Analytical flow cytometry was used to check the purity and quantity of every magnetically sorted T cell population. From each sorted fraction, genomic DNA was isolated and quantified by UV absorbance on a Nanodrop 2000c. Broader findings and caveats from the paper: Compared with non-shared clonotypes, the clonotypes found in all four sorted-subset donors had higher generation probabilities. Sharing across a handful of donors was observed for about 4.8% of naive CD4, 3% to 4% of naive CD8, over 2% of memory CD4, and roughly 0.4% of memory CD8 clonotypes. Even with the large sequencing depth, rarefaction of the sorted-subset datasets indicated that sequencing was incomplete. Because the study included a small number of donors, the genetic and exposure-history diversity represented was limited. Only blood was sampled, and tissue TCR repertoires likely differ from those in blood. Estimated clonotype richness was generally larger for naive than for memory subsets. Pairwise subsampling led to the expectation that sequencing depth would affect the degree of clonotype sharing among donors.

Using the deep immunoSEQ assay, multiplex PCR amplified TCR CDR3 regions from genomic DNA. Extracted genomic DNA from each cell subset was spread evenly across all wells of several immunoSEQ 96-well plates, with each plate serving as a replicate. For sorted subsets, 200 to 250 ng genomic DNA, equal to tens of thousands of T cell genomes, was loaded into each replicate PCR. The purified libraries were quantified using a Qubit 3.0 fluorometer, sized with a Bioanalyzer 2100, and then quantified again using the KAPA Library Quantification kit. Every immunoSEQ 96-well plate was sequenced on a dedicated single-read 150-cycle Illumina NextSeq 550 flow cell. For the original study's pipeline: Because the immunoSEQ output included only junctional sequences and no quality scores, the filtering could not be the same as the filtering used for full-length reads. To assign V/J genes and CDR3, sequences were annotated against IMGT germline references using PyIR, a Python wrapper for IgBLAST v1.9. Reads were removed for weak V/J assignments (E-value above 1e-6), missing CDR3, stop codons, out-of-frame junctions, or ambiguous translated residues. V3J clonotypes were defined by identical inferred V gene, J gene, and CDR3 amino acid sequence. Percentage overlap between repertoires was computed as shared unique clonotypes divided by the size of the smaller repertoire. Richness of each repertoire was evaluated using RTK rarefaction, the Chao1 estimator, and Recon v2.1 estimates of unobserved clonotypes. Generation probabilities for all TCRbeta clonotypes obtained by the gDNA method from a handful of donors were computed using OLGA. TCRdb took over this immuneACCESS table, retaining in-frame rearrangements with V and J assigned. Such tables are incomplete; in checked studies, under half of the missing clones stem from an unresolved V gene, and the remainder is unexplained. V and J calls and clone size follow that table, whereas D and trimming were derived from the DNA. The sample table records about a million clones; roughly 80% of these occur just once. Approximately 1.3% of the sample lies in the top ten.

The CDR3 runs 13 amino acids, cysteine and phenylalanine included. Only the CDR3 DNA stays, 39 bases, in frame from base 1. The junction carries 8 bases between V and J, which are trimmed by 6 bases and 1 base respectively. Looking up the germline V gene yields CDR1 MNHEY and CDR2 SVGAGI. The table lists this clone with a few counts. Its antigen is currently not known. One base away there is no much larger clone; base qualities are not given. The same CDR3 arises from other DNA sequences in this sample as well. Rearrangement joined TRBV6-5 to TRBJ2-3; possibly the D gene is TRBD1, per 5 matching bases. The sequencing input was memory CD4+ T cells sorted from blood. Per the publication, the cell subset or site label means: CD45RA-negative fraction. The TCR originated in a man younger than 35 in good health. The nucleotide sequence reads TGTGCCAGCAGGAAACAGGGCACAGATACGCAGTATTTT. This translates into CASRKQGTDTQYF.